This T cell receptor (beta chain) was sequenced during a study of OX40 agonist ivuxolimab in advanced cancers. Study details: Ivuxolimab doses were 0.01, 0.1, 0.3, 1.5, 3 or 10 mg/kg every 2 weeks. Patients in dose escalation had liver, melanoma, kidney or head and neck cancers.

V lost 4 bases to trimming and J lost 5 bases, with 9 bases between them. The germline CDR1 and CDR2 sequences are SQVTM and ANQGSEA. The CDR3 contains 11 residues. As regards this clone: Its target is unknown.

The method was immunoSEQ multiplex PCR; TCRdb's version includes in-frame clones alone and lacks a portion of them. In the table there are about 46,000 clones, about 85% of which are singletons. The study's findings and limits: With doses of 0.1 to 3.0 mg/kg, CD4+ and CD8+ blood T cells had undergone clonal expansion by week 6.

The clonotype comes from an adult with an advanced solid tumor such as melanoma, head and neck, liver or kidney cancer. The chain combines TRBV29-1 with TRBJ2-7; D uncertain. The sequencing used CD4+ or CD8+ T cells sorted from blood, collected in a trial of the OX40 agonist ivuxolimab. CDR3 nucleotide sequence: TGCAGCGTTGCCGGAAGGGACGAGCAGTACTTC. It encodes CSVAGRDEQYF.